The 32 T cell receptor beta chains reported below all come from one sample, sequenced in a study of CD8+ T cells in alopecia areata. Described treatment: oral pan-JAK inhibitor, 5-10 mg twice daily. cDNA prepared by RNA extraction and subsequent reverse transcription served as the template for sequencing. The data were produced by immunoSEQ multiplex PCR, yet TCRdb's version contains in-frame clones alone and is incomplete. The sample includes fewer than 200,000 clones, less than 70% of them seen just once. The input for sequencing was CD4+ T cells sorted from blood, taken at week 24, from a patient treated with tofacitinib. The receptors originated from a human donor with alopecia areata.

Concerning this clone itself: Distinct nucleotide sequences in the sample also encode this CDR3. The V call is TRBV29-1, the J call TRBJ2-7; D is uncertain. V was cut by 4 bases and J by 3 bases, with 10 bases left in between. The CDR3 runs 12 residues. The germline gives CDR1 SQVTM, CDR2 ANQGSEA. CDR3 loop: CSVVQGDYEQYF. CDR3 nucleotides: TGCAGCGTTGTCCAAGGTGACTACGAGCAGTACTTC.

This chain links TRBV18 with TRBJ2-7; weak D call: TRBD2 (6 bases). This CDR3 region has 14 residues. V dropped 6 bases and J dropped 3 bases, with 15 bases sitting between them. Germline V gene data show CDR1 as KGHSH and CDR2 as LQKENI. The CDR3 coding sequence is TGTGCCAGCTCCGCGCGGGGTAGATTCTACGAGCAGTACTTC. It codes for CASSARGRFYEQYF.

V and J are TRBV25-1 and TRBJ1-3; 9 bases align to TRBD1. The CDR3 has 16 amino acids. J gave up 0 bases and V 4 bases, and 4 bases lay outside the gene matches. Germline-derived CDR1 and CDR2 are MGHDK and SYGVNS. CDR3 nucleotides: TGTGCCAGCAGTGCCGGGACAGGGACCTCTGGAAACACCATATATTTT. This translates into CASSAGTGTSGNTIYF.

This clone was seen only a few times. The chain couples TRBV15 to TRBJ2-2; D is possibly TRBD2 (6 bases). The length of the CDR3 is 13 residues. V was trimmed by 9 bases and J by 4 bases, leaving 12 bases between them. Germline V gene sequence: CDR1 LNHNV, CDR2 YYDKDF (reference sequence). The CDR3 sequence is CATSGGPTGELFF. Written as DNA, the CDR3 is TGTGCCACATCTGGAGGGCCCACCGGGGAGCTGTTTTTT. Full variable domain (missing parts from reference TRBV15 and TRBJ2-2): DAMVIQNPRYQVTQFGKPVTLSCSQTLNHNVMYWYQQKSSQAPKLLFHYYDKDFNNEADTPDNFQSRRPNTSFCFLDIRSPGLGDTAMYLCATSGGPTGELFFGEGSRLTVL.

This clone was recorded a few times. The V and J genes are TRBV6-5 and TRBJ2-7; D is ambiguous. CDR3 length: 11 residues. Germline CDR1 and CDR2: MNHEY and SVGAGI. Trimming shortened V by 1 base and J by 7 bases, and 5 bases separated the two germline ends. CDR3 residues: CASSYLMEQYF. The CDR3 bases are TGTGCCAGCAGTTACTTGATGGAGCAGTACTTC.

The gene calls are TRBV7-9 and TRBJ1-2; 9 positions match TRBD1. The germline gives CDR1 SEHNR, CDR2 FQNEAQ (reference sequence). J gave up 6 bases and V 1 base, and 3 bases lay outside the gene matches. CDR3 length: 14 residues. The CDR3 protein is CASSLGDRADGYTF. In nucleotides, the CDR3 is TGTGCCAGCAGCTTAGGGGACAGGGCGGATGGCTACACCTTC.

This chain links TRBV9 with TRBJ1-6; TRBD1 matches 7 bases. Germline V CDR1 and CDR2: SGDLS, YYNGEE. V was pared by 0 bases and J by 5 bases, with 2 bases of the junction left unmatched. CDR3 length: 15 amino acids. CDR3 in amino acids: CASSVAQGDNSPLHF. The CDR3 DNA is TGTGCCAGCAGCGTAGCTCAGGGGGATAATTCACCCCTCCACTTT.

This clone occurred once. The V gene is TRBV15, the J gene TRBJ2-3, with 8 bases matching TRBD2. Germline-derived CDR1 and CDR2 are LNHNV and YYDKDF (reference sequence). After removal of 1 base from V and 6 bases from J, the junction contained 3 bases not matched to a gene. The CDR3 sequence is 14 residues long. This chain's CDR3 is CATSRAGGPDTQYF. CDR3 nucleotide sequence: TGTGCCACCAGCAGAGCGGGGGGGCCTGATACGCAGTATTTT.

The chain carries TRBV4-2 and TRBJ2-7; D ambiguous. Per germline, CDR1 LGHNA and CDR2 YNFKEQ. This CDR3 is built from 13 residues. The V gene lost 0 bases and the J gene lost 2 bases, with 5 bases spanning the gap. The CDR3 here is CASSQEGPYEQYF. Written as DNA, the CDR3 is TGTGCCAGCAGCCAAGAGGGTCCCTACGAGCAGTACTTC.

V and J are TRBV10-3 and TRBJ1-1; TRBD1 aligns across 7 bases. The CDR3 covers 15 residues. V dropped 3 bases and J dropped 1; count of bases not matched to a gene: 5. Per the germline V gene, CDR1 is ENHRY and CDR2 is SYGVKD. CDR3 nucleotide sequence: TGTGCCATCAGTGAAAATACAGGGGCGAACACTGAAGCTTTCTTT. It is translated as CAISENTGANTEAFF.

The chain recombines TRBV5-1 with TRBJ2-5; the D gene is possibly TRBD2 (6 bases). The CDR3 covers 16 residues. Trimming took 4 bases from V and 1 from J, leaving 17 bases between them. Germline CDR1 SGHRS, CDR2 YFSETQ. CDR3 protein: CASSLRLDRPQETQYF. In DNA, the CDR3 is TGCGCCAGCAGCCTAAGACTAGACAGACCCCAAGAGACCCAGTACTTC.

The DNA for the CDR3 is TGTGCCAGCAGTTACTCGACAGACCGAGTCATGTATTTT. This translates into CASSYSTDRVMYF. The chain has TRBV6-6 and TRBJ2-3; possible D gene TRBD1, 5 bases. Between the trimmed V and J ends, which lost 0 bases and 14 bases, there was a span of 15 bases. Germline lookup yields CDR1 MNHNY and CDR2 SVGAGI (reference sequence). This CDR3 has 13 amino acids.

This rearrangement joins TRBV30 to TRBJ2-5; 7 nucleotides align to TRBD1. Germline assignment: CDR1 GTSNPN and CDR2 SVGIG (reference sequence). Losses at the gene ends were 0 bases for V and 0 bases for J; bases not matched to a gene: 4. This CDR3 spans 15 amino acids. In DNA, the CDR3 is TGTGCCTGGAGTGTCTGGGGGACAGACCAAGAGACCCAGTACTTC. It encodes CAWSVWGTDQETQYF.

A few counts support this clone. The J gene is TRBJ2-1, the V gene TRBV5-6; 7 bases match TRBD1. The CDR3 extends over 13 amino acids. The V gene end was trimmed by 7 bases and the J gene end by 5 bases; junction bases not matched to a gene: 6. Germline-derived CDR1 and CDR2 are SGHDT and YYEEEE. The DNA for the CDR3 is TGTGCCAGCGCCGGGACAGATAACAATGAGCAGTTCTTC. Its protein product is CASAGTDNNEQFF.

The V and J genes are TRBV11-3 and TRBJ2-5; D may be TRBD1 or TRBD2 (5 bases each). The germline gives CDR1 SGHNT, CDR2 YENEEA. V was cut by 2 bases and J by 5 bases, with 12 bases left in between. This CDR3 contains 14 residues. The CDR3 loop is CASSLTRTSETQYF. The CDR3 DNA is TGTGCCAGCAGCTTAACTAGGACATCGGAGACCCAGTACTTC.

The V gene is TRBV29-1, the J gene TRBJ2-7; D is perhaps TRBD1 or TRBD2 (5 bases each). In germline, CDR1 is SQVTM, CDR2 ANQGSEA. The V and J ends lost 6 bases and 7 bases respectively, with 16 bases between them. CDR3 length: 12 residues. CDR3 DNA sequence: TGCAGCGTCTGGGGCTCGGGATTGGAGCAGTACTTC. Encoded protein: CSVWGSGLEQYF.

This chain's CDR3 is CAWSVLGQGLSPLHF. CDR3 in DNA: TGTGCCTGGAGTGTTCTCGGACAGGGTTTGTCACCCCTCCACTTT. J is TRBJ1-6 and V is TRBV30; 8 bases are shared with TRBD1. J was trimmed by 10 bases and V by 0 bases; bases with no gene match: 8. Germline CDR1 GTSNPN, CDR2 SVGIG (reference sequence). The CDR3 consists of 15 residues.

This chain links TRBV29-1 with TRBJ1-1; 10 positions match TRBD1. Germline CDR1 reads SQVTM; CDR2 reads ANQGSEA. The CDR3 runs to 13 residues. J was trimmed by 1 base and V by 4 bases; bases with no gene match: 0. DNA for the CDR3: TGCAGCGTTGGGACAGGGGGGAACACTGAAGCTTTCTTT. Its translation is CSVGTGGNTEAFF.

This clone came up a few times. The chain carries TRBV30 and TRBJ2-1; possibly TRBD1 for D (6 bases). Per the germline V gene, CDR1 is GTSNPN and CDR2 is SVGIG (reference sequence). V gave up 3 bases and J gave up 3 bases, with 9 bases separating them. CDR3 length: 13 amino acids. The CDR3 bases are TGTGCCTGGAGCACACAGGGCTACAATGAGCAGTTCTTC. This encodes CAWSTQGYNEQFF. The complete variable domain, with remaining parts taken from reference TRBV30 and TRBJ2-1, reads SQTIHQWPATLVQPVGSPLSLECTVEGTSNPNLYWYRQAAGRGLQLLFYSVGIGQISSEVPQNLSASRPQDRQFILSSKKLLLSDSGFYLCAWSTQGYNEQFFGPGTRLTVL.

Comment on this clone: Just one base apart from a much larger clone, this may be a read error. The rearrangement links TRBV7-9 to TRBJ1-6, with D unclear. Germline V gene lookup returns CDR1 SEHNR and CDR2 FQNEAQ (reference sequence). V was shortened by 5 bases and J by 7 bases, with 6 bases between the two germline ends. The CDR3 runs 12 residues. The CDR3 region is CASSQQNSPLHF. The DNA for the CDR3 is TGTGCCAGCAGCCAACAGAATTCACCCCTCCACTTT.

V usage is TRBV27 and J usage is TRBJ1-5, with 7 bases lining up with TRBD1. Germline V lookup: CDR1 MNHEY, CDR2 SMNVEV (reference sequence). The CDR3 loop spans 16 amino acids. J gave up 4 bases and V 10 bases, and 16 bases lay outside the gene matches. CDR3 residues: CATRGAGGPRNQPQHF. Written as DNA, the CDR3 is TGTGCCACCCGAGGTGCAGGGGGTCCGCGGAATCAGCCCCAGCATTTT.

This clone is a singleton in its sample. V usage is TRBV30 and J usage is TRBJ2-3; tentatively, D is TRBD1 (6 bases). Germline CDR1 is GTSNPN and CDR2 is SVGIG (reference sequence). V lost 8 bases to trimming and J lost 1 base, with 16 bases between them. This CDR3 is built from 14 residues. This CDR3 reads CARQDSFGTDTQYF. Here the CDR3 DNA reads TGTGCCCGACAGGACTCCTTTGGCACAGATACGCAGTATTTT.

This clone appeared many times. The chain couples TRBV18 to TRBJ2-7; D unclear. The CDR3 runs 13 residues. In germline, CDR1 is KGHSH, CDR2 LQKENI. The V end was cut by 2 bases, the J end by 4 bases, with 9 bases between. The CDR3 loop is CASSPSPPYEQYF. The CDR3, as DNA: TGTGCCAGCTCACCAAGTCCTCCTTACGAGCAGTACTTC.

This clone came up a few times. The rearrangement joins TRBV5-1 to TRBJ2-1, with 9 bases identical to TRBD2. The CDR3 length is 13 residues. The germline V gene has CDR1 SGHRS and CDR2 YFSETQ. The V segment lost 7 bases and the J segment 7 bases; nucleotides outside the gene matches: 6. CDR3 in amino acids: CASRLAAVNEQFF. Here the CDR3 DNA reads TGCGCCAGCCGACTAGCGGCCGTTAATGAGCAGTTCTTC.

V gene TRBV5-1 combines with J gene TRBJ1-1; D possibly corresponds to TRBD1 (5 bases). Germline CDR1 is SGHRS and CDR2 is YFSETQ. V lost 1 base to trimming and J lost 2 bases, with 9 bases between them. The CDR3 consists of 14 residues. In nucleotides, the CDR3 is TGCGCCAGCAGCTTGTTGGGGGTAAACACTGAAGCTTTCTTT. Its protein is CASSLLGVNTEAFF.

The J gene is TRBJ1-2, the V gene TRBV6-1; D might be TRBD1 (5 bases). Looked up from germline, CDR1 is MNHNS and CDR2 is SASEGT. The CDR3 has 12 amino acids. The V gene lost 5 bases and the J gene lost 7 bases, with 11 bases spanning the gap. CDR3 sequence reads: CASSLQEFGYTF. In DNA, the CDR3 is TGTGCCAGCAGTTTACAGGAATTTGGCTACACCTTC.

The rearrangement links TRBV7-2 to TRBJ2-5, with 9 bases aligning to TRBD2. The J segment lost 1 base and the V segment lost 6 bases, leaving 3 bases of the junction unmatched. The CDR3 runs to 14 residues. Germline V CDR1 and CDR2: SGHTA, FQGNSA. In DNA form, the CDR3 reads TGTGCCAGCAGGCGGGGGGGCGTCCAAGAGACCCAGTACTTC. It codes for CASRRGGVQETQYF.

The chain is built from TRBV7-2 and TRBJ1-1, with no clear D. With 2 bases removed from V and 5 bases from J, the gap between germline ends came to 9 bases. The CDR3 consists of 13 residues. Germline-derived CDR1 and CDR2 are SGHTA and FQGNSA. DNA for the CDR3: TGTGCCAGCAGCTTATTCCCGGAGACTGAAGCTTTCTTT. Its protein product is CASSLFPETEAFF.

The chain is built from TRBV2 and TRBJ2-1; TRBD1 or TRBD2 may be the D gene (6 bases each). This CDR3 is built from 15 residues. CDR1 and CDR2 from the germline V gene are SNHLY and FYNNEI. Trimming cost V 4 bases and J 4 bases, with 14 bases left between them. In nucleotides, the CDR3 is TGTGCCAGCAGTGGGTTGCAAGGGGGGTACAATGAGCAGTTCTTC. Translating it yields CASSGLQGGYNEQFF.

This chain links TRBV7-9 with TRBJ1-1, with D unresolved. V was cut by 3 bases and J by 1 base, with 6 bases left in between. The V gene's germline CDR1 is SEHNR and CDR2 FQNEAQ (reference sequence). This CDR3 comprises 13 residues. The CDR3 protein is CASSLEGNTEAFF. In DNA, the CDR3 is TGTGCCAGCAGCTTGGAGGGGAACACTGAAGCTTTCTTT.

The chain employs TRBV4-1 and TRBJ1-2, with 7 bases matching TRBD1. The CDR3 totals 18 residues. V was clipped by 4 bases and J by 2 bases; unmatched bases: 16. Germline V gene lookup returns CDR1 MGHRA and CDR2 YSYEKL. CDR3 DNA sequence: TGCGCCAGCAGCCCCCTTTTCCCTGTCCCGGGACAGAACTATGGCTACACCTTC. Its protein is CASSPLFPVPGQNYGYTF.

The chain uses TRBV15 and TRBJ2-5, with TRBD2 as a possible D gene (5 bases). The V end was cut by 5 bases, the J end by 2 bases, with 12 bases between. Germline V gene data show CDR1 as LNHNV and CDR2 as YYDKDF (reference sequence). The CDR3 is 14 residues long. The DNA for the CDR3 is TGTGCCACCAGCGGGGTCGGGAAACAAGAGACCCAGTACTTC. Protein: CATSGVGKQETQYF.